The 15 T cell receptor beta chains listed next were all sequenced from one sample in a study of blood T cells in healthy people across ages (dated by TCRdb to about 2015). Library generation was performed with 5' RACE. The sequencer was an Illumina HiSeq 2500. A second PCR of roughly 6 to 12 cycles was run with a J-beta primer mix and a sample-barcoded 5' primer. Through fastp at Q25 and MiXCR, TCRdb rebuilt clones from the public reads, retaining in-frame beta chains. Identical CDR3 proteins give one entry, which carries the most common genes and DNA. The sample table records around 670,000 distinct CDR3 sequences; 25% to 30% of these occur just once. Around 14% of the sample belongs to the ten largest clones. The source material was blood. These TCRs come from a woman aged 80 or over in good health.

The J gene is TRBJ2-5, the V gene TRBV4-2; D unresolved. This CDR3 comprises 16 residues. Germline CDR1 LGHNA, CDR2 YNFKEQ. Trimming removed 5 bases at V and 4 bases at J, with 20 bases between. CDR3 bases: TGTGCCAGCAGCAACCCCCGAATGGGATCGGGAGAGACCCAGTACTTC. This encodes CASSNPRMGSGETQYF.

This clonotype was found many times. The V call is TRBV5-1, the J call TRBJ2-3; no clear D. The CDR3 contains 13 residues. Trimming stripped 3 bases from V and 2 bases from J, with 7 bases between. The germline gives CDR1 SGHRS, CDR2 YFSETQ. In nucleotides, the CDR3 is TGCGCCAGCAGCTCACCTACCACAGATACGCAGTATTTT. Amino acid sequence: CASSSPTTDTQYF.

Notes on this clonotype: This may be a read error, as it is one base from a much larger clone. This chain joins TRBV10-3 and TRBJ2-5, with TRBD2 matching over 13 bases. Germline assignment: CDR1 ENHRY and CDR2 SYGVKD. The CDR3 sequence is 15 residues long. V was pared by 11 bases and J by 11 bases, with 17 bases of the junction left unmatched. The CDR3 region is CASRERLAGGSEQYF. DNA of the CDR3: TGTGCCTCTCGCGAAAGACTAGCGGGGGGATCTGAGCAGTACTTC.

About this clonotype: This could be a read error, since a much larger clone is one nucleotide away. The rearrangement links TRBV6-2 or TRBV6-3 to TRBJ2-5; D might be TRBD1 or TRBD2, each matching 5 bases. Germline CDR1 reads MNHEY; CDR2 reads SVGEGT. The CDR3 has 13 residues. The ends were cut back, 2 bases at V and 13 bases at J, with 17 bases in the middle. CDR3 region: CASSYERGRERYF. For the CDR3, the DNA is TGTGCCAGCAGTTACGAGAGGGGTAGGGAGCGGTACTTC.

A remark on this clonotype: A single base separates this from a much larger clone, so it may be a read error. The chain joins TRBV7-2 to TRBJ1-2; D call uncertain. Trimming stripped 5 bases from V and 4 bases from J, with 11 bases between. CDR1 SGHTA and CDR2 FQGNSA come from the germline V gene. The length of the CDR3 is 13 residues. CDR3 protein: CASSIGGIYGYTF. In nucleotides, the CDR3 is TGTGCCAGCAGCATAGGAGGAATCTATGGCTACACCTTC. Variable domain in full (rest from reference TRBV7-2 and TRBJ1-2): GAGVSQSPSNKVTEKGKDVELRCDPISGHTALYWYRQSLGQGLEFLIYFQGNSAPDKSGLPSDRFSAERTGGSVSTLTIQRTQQEDSAVYLCASSIGGIYGYTFGSGTRLTVV.

The chain links TRBV12-3 or TRBV12-4 to TRBJ1-4; tentative D call: TRBD1 (5 bases). The V and J ends lost 1 base and 5 bases respectively, with 11 bases between them. There are 15 residues in the CDR3. CDR3 coding DNA: TGTGCCAGCAGTTTAGTTGGGGGGGGGAATGAAAAACTGTTTTTT. It encodes CASSLVGGGNEKLFF.

This clonotype was recorded many times. J is TRBJ1-1 and V is TRBV7-2, with 7 nucleotides matching TRBD1. Germline values: CDR1 SGHTA, CDR2 FQGNSA. J gave up 0 bases and V 5 bases, and 6 bases lay outside the gene matches. The CDR3 has 15 residues. Here the CDR3 DNA reads TGTGCCAGCAGCGCTGGGACAGCCTTGAACACTGAAGCTTTCTTT. Translating gives CASSAGTALNTEAFF. Looking up the rest from reference TRBV7-2 and TRBJ1-1 gives the full variable domain: GAGVSQSPSNKVTEKGKDVELRCDPISGHTALYWYRQSLGQGLEFLIYFQGNSAPDKSGLPSDRFSAERTGGSVSTLTIQRTQQEDSAVYLCASSAGTALNTEAFFGQGTRLTVV.

On this clonotype: A read error may be the cause here, since a much bigger clone is one base away. This sequence joins TRBV5-8 and TRBJ1-2, with no clear D. This CDR3 is built from 16 residues. Germline-derived CDR1 and CDR2 are SGHTS and YDEGEE. The V end was cut by 6 bases, the J end by 4 bases, with 22 bases between. Written as DNA, the CDR3 is TGTGCCAGCAACTCCCCATTCCCCCCTCGCGCCTATGGCTACACCTTC. Its translation: CASNSPFPPRAYGYTF.

This clonotype has at least ten counts. The CDR3 loop reads CAWSGTTGNQPQHF. In DNA form, the CDR3 reads TGTGCCTGGAGTGGGACAACGGGTAATCAGCCCCAGCATTTT. V gene TRBV30 combines with J gene TRBJ1-5; possible D gene TRBD1, 5 bases. The CDR3 length is 14 residues. Germline lookup yields CDR1 GTSNPN and CDR2 SVGIG (reference sequence). V was shortened by 1 base and J by 4 bases, with 11 bases between the two germline ends.

This clonotype was found many times. The V gene is TRBV20-1, the J gene TRBJ2-3; D not certain. This CDR3 has 14 residues. V was cut by 2 bases and J by 2 bases, with 11 bases left in between. Germline CDR1 and CDR2: DFQATT and SNEGSKA (reference sequence). CDR3 bases: TGCAGTGCTAGAAGGGTCAGCTACACAGATACGCAGTATTTT. Residues: CSARRVSYTDTQYF.

This clonotype came up many times. V is TRBV7-9 and J is TRBJ1-2; 7 bases align to TRBD1. The CDR3 contains 14 residues. Germline V gene sequence: CDR1 SEHNR, CDR2 FQNEAQ (reference sequence). The ends lost 5 bases at V and 6 bases at J; junction bases unmatched: 9. In DNA, the CDR3 is TGTGCCAGCAGCCTAGGGGGCGCCGGCAATGGCTACACCTTC. Amino acids: CASSLGGAGNGYTF.

The chain carries TRBV3-1 and TRBJ2-1; 7 bases map to TRBD2. The J call may be mistaken, given a closer DNA end match to TRBJ2-7. CDR3 length: 17 residues. Germline CDR1 reads LGHDT; CDR2 reads YNNKEL (reference sequence). The chain's CDR3 is CASSQVGGGLNYNEQYF. Written as DNA, the CDR3 is TGTGCCAGCAGCCAAGTGGGGGGGGGACTAAACTACAATGAGCAGTACTTC.

The table lists this clonotype with many counts. Here the CDR3 DNA reads TGTGCCATTAGACTGCGCTCGGAGGAAAAACTGTTTTTT. This translates into CAIRLRSEEKLFF. V gene TRBV6-1 combines with J gene TRBJ1-4, with unresolved D. Germline loops: CDR1 MNHNS, CDR2 SASEGT. Trimming removed 10 bases at V and 8 bases at J, with 17 bases between. The length of the CDR3 is 13 residues.

With regard to this clonotype: This could be a read error, since a much larger clone is one nucleotide away. CDR3 sequence: CASSYRREAYNEQFF. CDR3 bases: TGTGCCAGCAGTTACCGGCGGGAGGCCTACAATGAGCAGTTCTTC. J is TRBJ2-1 and V is TRBV27, with 8 bases matching TRBD2. The junction had 4 bases not matched to a gene; V was cut back by 4 bases and J by 2 bases. This CDR3 region has 15 residues. Per germline, CDR1 MNHEY and CDR2 SMNVEV (reference sequence).

The chain carries TRBV5-1 and TRBJ2-7; 8 bases are shared with TRBD2. The J segment lost 2 bases and the V segment lost 4 bases, leaving 11 bases of the junction unmatched. The CDR3 totals 16 residues. Per the germline V gene, CDR1 is SGHRS and CDR2 is YFSETQ. DNA of the CDR3: TGCGCCAGCAGCCAAGATTTGACTAGCGTACCCTACGAGCAGTACTTC. As protein: CASSQDLTSVPYEQYF.